The rows below give T cell receptor beta chains drawn from one sample of a study of control samples from healthy donors and cancer patients. The method was immunoSEQ multiplex PCR; TCRdb's version includes in-frame clones alone and lacks a portion of them. The top ten clones hold over 20% of a sample with about 89,000 clones, around nine tenths of them seen once. The sequenced material came from blood. Every receptor here comes from a man aged 25 to 45 in good health. Each CDR3 is given with its conserved first and last residue. A D gene is named only where the DNA matches it firmly. Size tells how often a clone was seen (once, few, many) or the class of an expanded clone, and some rows leave it out.

V gene	CDR3 length	clone size	D gene	J gene	CDR3 DNA	CDR3 protein
TRBV3-1/TRBV3-2	15	.	.	TRBJ2-5	TGTGCCAGCAGCCTTGGACGGTATATCGATACGGCCCAGTACTTC	CASSLGRYIDTAQYF
TRBV5-1	16	.	TRBD2	TRBJ2-1	TGCGCCAGCAGCTTGGCCACTAGCGGGGGGGCCAATGAGCAGTTCTTC	CASSLATSGGANEQFF
TRBV24-1	14	.	TRBD1	TRBJ1-1	TGTGCCACCAGTGATGGGCAGGGGGTTACTGAAGCTTTCTTT	CATSDGQGVTEAFF
TRBV6-5	13	.	.	TRBJ1-2	TGTGCCATCCGGGATAGAGGGGGGCGCGGCTACACCTTC	CAIRDRGGRGYTF
TRBV6-5	15	.	TRBD2	TRBJ2-1	TGTGCCAGCAGTTATACTAGCGGGGGGTACAATGAGCAGTTCTTC	CASSYTSGGYNEQFF
TRBV6-6	13	.	TRBD1	TRBJ1-2	TGTGCCAGCAGTCTGGGACAGAACTATGGCTACACCTTC	CASSLGQNYGYTF
TRBV27	13	.	.	TRBJ1-4	TGTGCCAGCAGGGGGACAACGGGTGAAAAACTGTTTTTT	CASRGTTGEKLFF
TRBV12-3/TRBV12-4	12	.	.	TRBJ1-2	TGTGCCAGCAGTTTAGGCGGTGATGGCTACACCTTC	CASSLGGDGYTF
TRBV19	15	.	.	TRBJ2-3	TGTGCCAGTAGTGGGGGTCAGGGGTACGCAGATACGCAGTATTTT	CASSGGQGYADTQYF
TRBV7-8	14	.	.	TRBJ1-1	TGTGCCAGCAGATCCAGGGGCGGGAACACTGAAGCTTTCTTT	CASRSRGGNTEAFF
TRBV20-1	11	.	.	TRBJ2-5	TGCAGTGCCCGTGAACAAGAGACCCAGTACTTC	CSAREQETQYF
TRBV6-5	13	.	.	TRBJ1-2	TGTGCCAGCAGCACACCAGGGGTAGGAGGCTACACCTTC	CASSTPGVGGYTF
TRBV5-6	17	once	.	TRBJ2-3	TGTGCCAGCAGCTTCCAGCCCTCAGGGAGAGGCACAGATACACAGTATTTT	CASSFQPSGRGTDTQYF
TRBV7-8	13	.	.	TRBJ1-5	TGTGCCAGCAGCTTAGGGCAAGATCAGCCCCAGCATTTT	CASSLGQDQPQHF
TRBV2	12	.	.	TRBJ2-3	TGTGCCAGCAGTAGGAGCACAGATACGCAGTATTTT	CASSRSTDTQYF
TRBV6-5	14	.	TRBD2	TRBJ2-5	TGTGCCAGCAGTTACGGGGGGGGAGAGGAGACCCAGTACTTC	CASSYGGGEETQYF
TRBV5-4	13	once	.	TRBJ2-1	TGTGCCAGCAGCTCCCTGGAGCGGAATGAGCAGTTCTTC	CASSSLERNEQFF
TRBV7-2	16	.	.	TRBJ1-1	TGTGCCAGCAGTTCAATTTCAGGGGCCCAAGGCACTGAAGCTTTCTTT	CASSSISGAQGTEAFF
TRBV9	15	once	.	TRBJ2-1	TGTGCCAGCAGCGGTCAGGGCACCTCCTACAATGAGCAGTTCTTC	CASSGQGTSYNEQFF
TRBV27	12	.	.	TRBJ2-1	TGTGCCAGCAGGGAATTACAGAATGAGCAGTTCTTC	CASRELQNEQFF
TRBV5-1	14	.	.	TRBJ2-7	TGCGCCAGCAGCTCTGACGGATTATCCTACGAGCAGTACTTC	CASSSDGLSYEQYF
TRBV6-1	16	.	TRBD1	TRBJ1-6	TGTGCCAGCAGTGATCTCACCTGGACAGGGAATTCACCCCTCCACTTT	CASSDLTWTGNSPLHF
TRBV19	14	.	.	TRBJ1-3	TGTGCCAGTAGAGAGCAGGGGACTGGAAACACCATATATTTT	CASREQGTGNTIYF
TRBV11-2	16	.	.	TRBJ2-5	TGTGCCAGCAGCTTAGGAGGGACTCCAGTGGTAGAGACCCAGTACTTC	CASSLGGTPVVETQYF
TRBV6-5	14	.	.	TRBJ1-6	TGTGTCACTACTAGGGGTAATTATAATTCACCCCTCCACTTT	CVTTRGNYNSPLHF
TRBV10-1	15	.	TRBD1	TRBJ1-1	TGCGCCAGCAGTGACCGACAGGGGGGGGACACTGAAGCTTTCTTT	CASSDRQGGDTEAFF
TRBV4-2	15	.	TRBD2	TRBJ2-3	TGTGCCAGCAGCCCAATAGCGGGGGGTGGAGATACGCAGTATTTT	CASSPIAGGGDTQYF
TRBV5-1	16	.	TRBD1	TRBJ1-2	TGCGCCAGCAGCTTGGCCGACTCAGGGGGCGTCACTGGCTACACCTTC	CASSLADSGGVTGYTF
TRBV5-8	16	.	.	TRBJ1-1	TGTGCCAGCAGCTTCATGGGGATGGAGCCCTATACTGAAGCTTTCTTT	CASSFMGMEPYTEAFF
TRBV12-5	17	.	.	TRBJ2-2	TGTGCTAGTGGTTTGCCCCCTTCAGGGATTGATGGCGGGGAGCTGTTTTTT	CASGLPPSGIDGGELFF
TRBV30	13	.	.	TRBJ2-7	TGTGCCTGGAGTGTACCCATCTCCTACGAGCAGTACTTC	CAWSVPISYEQYF
TRBV18	15	.	TRBD2	TRBJ2-7	TGTGCCAGCTCACCTCAACCCGGGCGGGGGTACGAGCAGTACTTC	CASSPQPGRGYEQYF
TRBV7-2	18	.	TRBD1	TRBJ2-3	TGTGCCAGCAGCTTAACGGCCAATACCGGGACAGGAACAGATACGCAGTATTTT	CASSLTANTGTGTDTQYF
TRBV4-1	15	.	TRBD2	TRBJ2-1	TGCGCCAGCAGCCAAGTACGGGGGGGGCAACTCGAGCAGTTCTTC	CASSQVRGGQLEQFF
TRBV24-1	14	few	.	TRBJ2-5	TGTGCCACCCGGGCAGGACCGTACCAAGAGACCCAGTACTTC	CATRAGPYQETQYF
TRBV3-1/TRBV3-2	14	.	.	TRBJ2-2	TGTGCCAGCAGCCCACGGCCAGAGACCGGGGAGCTGTTTTTT	CASSPRPETGELFF
TRBV29-1	13	.	TRBD2	TRBJ2-5	TGCAGCGCCCTGGGACTAGCCTCTGAGACCCAGTACTTC	CSALGLASETQYF
TRBV30	15	.	TRBD1	TRBJ1-1	TGTGCCTGCGGGGACAGGGGCGTCATGAACACTGAAGCTTTCTTT	CACGDRGVMNTEAFF
TRBV19	13	.	.	TRBJ1-2	TGTGCCAGTAGTGCTCCAGGGAACTATGGCTACACCTTC	CASSAPGNYGYTF
TRBV7-2	16	.	TRBD1	TRBJ2-5	TGTGCCAGCGGGACAGCATTTTTTTCACCCCAAGAGACCCAGTACTTC	CASGTAFFSPQETQYF
TRBV24-1	13	.	.	TRBJ1-6	TGTGCCACCAGTGCGGAGTATAATTCACCCCTCCACTTT	CATSAEYNSPLHF
TRBV5-1	12	.	.	TRBJ2-3	TGCGCCAGCAGCTTGGGGCGGAATACGCAGTATTTT	CASSLGRNTQYF
TRBV30	14	once	TRBD2	TRBJ2-7	TGTGCCTGGGATCTTAGCGGGGGCGCCTACGAGCAGTACTTC	CAWDLSGGAYEQYF
TRBV3-1/TRBV3-2	16	.	.	TRBJ1-4	TGTGCCAGCAGCCAAGGGTCCCAGTCGGGTCGGGAAAAACTGTTTTTT	CASSQGSQSGREKLFF
TRBV11-2	14	.	TRBD1	TRBJ1-1	TGTGCCAGCAGCCCCGGGACAGGTCTAACTGAAGCTTTCTTT	CASSPGTGLTEAFF
TRBV6-1	15	.	.	TRBJ1-6	TGTGCCAGCAGTGAACGAAGGTTTAATAATTCACCCCTCCACTTT	CASSERRFNNSPLHF
TRBV15	16	.	.	TRBJ2-3	TGTGCCACCAGCAGAGCGGCGGGCCTTGATACAGATACGCAGTATTTT	CATSRAAGLDTDTQYF
TRBV25-1	15	.	.	TRBJ2-5	TGTGCCAGCAGTGTACCCCGGGGCCTTCAAGAGACCCAGTACTTC	CASSVPRGLQETQYF
TRBV9	13	.	.	TRBJ2-7	TGTGCCAGCAGCCCCCCAGGGGCGCGGGAGCAGTACTTC	CASSPPGAREQYF
TRBV7-8	14	.	.	TRBJ1-2	TGTGCCAGCAGCTTAAATAACGCCCTCTATGGCTACACCTTC	CASSLNNALYGYTF
TRBV29-1	14	few	.	TRBJ2-3	TGCAGCGTCTCCACAGGGGAGGTTACAGATACGCAGTATTTT	CSVSTGEVTDTQYF
TRBV7-2	12	.	.	TRBJ1-2	TGTGCCAGCAGCCCCCAGCCAAATGGCTACACCTTC	CASSPQPNGYTF